The subject of this entry is one T cell receptor (beta chain). This sample is drawn from a study of blood T cell repertoires in COVID-19. Whole-study context: Both acute and convalescent COVID-19 samples were obtained from the United States, Italy and Spain. PBMCs, B-cell-depleted T cells, or T cells provided the cDNA or gDNA that made up the material.

This CDR3 is 14 amino acids long. CDR1 and CDR2 (germline): LNHDA, SQIVND (reference sequence). The V segment lost 5 bases and the J segment 8 bases; nucleotides outside the gene matches: 8. As handled by the study authors: Amplification from reference gene primers served as the basis for estimated nucleated cell counts. Using immunoSEQ multiplex PCR, the repertoire was profiled, and TCRdb retains in-frame clones only, with some absent. Clonal size and the V and J genes are those of that table, whereas D and trimming came from the DNA. Counted here are approximately 90,000 clones, over 80% occurring once; the ten biggest clones make up 31%.

V and J are TRBV19 and TRBJ1-4; TRBD1 aligns across 7 bases. This receptor was obtained from a woman older than 75 with active or convalescent COVID-19. Sequencing was carried out using peripheral blood. CDR3: CASSLQGFGEKLFF. The CDR3 DNA sequence: TGTGCCAGTAGTCTACAGGGGTTCGGAGAAAAACTGTTTTTT.